These T cell receptor beta chains were read from a single sample in a study of graft-versus-host responses after intestinal transplantation. Sequencing used immunoSEQ multiplex PCR; TCRdb keeps in-frame clones, though not all of them. The sample contains 33,000 or so clones, around 94% of which appear only once. The sequences come from PBMCs, collected 16 days after intestinal transplant. These receptors were obtained from a human patient who received an intestinal transplant, so some T cells may come from the graft donor. The CDR3 runs from the conserved cysteine through the conserved F or W. Each record gives: J gene, V gene, clone size, D gene, CDR3 DNA, CDR3 protein. D genes are given only for firm matches. The size entry is marked missing in some rows and otherwise reads once, few, many or a size class.

j_gene: TRBJ2-6; v_gene: TRBV5-6; abundance: -; d_gene: -; CDR3nt: TGTGCCAGCAGCGGGTTCCTAGTCTCTGGGGCCAACGTCCTGACTTTC; CDR3aa: CASSGFLVSGANVLTF
j_gene: TRBJ2-7; v_gene: TRBV2; abundance: -; d_gene: -; CDR3nt: TGTGCCAGCATGGACAGTGTCTCCTACGAGCAGTACTTC; CDR3aa: CASMDSVSYEQYF
j_gene: TRBJ1-2; v_gene: TRBV9; abundance: -; d_gene: -; CDR3nt: TGTGCCAGCAGCGCCGAAGGCGGGCTTAACTATGGCTACACCTTC; CDR3aa: CASSAEGGLNYGYTF
j_gene: TRBJ2-7; v_gene: TRBV6-6; abundance: -; d_gene: -; CDR3nt: TGTGCCAGCAGCCAACAGACTAGTACCTCCTACGAGCAGTACTTC; CDR3aa: CASSQQTSTSYEQYF
j_gene: TRBJ1-5; v_gene: TRBV4-3; abundance: -; d_gene: -; CDR3nt: TGCGCCAGCAGCCAAGAAGTAAGGCCTCTCAATCAGCCCCAGCATTTT; CDR3aa: CASSQEVRPLNQPQHF
j_gene: TRBJ1-6; v_gene: TRBV7-2; abundance: -; d_gene: -; CDR3nt: TGTGCCAGCGCCCCTCAACGGGATTCACCCCTCCACTTT; CDR3aa: CASAPQRDSPLHF
j_gene: TRBJ1-1; v_gene: TRBV30; abundance: -; d_gene: -; CDR3nt: TGTGCCTGGAGTGTCCTGGTGGGCCGCGGTAACACTGAAGCTTTCTTT; CDR3aa: CAWSVLVGRGNTEAFF
j_gene: TRBJ1-1; v_gene: TRBV5-6; abundance: -; d_gene: -; CDR3nt: TGTGCCAGCAGCCGAATCGGACTGAAAGACACTGAAGCTTTCTTT; CDR3aa: CASSRIGLKDTEAFF
j_gene: TRBJ1-6; v_gene: TRBV28; abundance: -; d_gene: -; CDR3nt: TGTGCCAGCAGCTCGGACAGAATTAATTCACCCCTCCACTTT; CDR3aa: CASSSDRINSPLHF
j_gene: TRBJ1-5; v_gene: TRBV27; abundance: -; d_gene: -; CDR3nt: TGTGCCAGCAGTTCGACAGGTGACAATCAGCCCCAGCATTTT; CDR3aa: CASSSTGDNQPQHF
j_gene: TRBJ2-1; v_gene: TRBV19; abundance: -; d_gene: -; CDR3nt: TGTGCCAGTAGTTTCCGACCCCAACCGGGATACAATGAGCAGTTCTTC; CDR3aa: CASSFRPQPGYNEQFF
j_gene: TRBJ2-3; v_gene: TRBV7-9; abundance: -; d_gene: TRBD2; CDR3nt: TGTGCCAGCAGCTCCGTATTGGGACTAGCGGACTTCACAGATACGCAGTATTTT; CDR3aa: CASSSVLGLADFTDTQYF
j_gene: TRBJ2-1; v_gene: TRBV5-1; abundance: -; d_gene: TRBD2; CDR3nt: TGCGCCAGCAGCTTAGGACTAGCGGGAGAATACAATGAGCAGTTCTTC; CDR3aa: CASSLGLAGEYNEQFF
j_gene: TRBJ2-7; v_gene: TRBV4-1; abundance: -; d_gene: TRBD1; CDR3nt: TGCGCCAGCAGCCCGGGGACAGGCTCCTACGAGCAGTACTTC; CDR3aa: CASSPGTGSYEQYF
j_gene: TRBJ2-5; v_gene: TRBV7-8; abundance: -; d_gene: TRBD1; CDR3nt: TGTGCCAGCAGCTTAGGGCCCCGGGACAGGGTTGTAGAAGAGACCCAGTACTTC; CDR3aa: CASSLGPRDRVVEETQYF
j_gene: TRBJ2-1; v_gene: TRBV6-6; abundance: -; d_gene: TRBD1; CDR3nt: TGTGCCAGCAACATTTACAGGGGCACCTACAATGAGCAGTTCTTC; CDR3aa: CASNIYRGTYNEQFF
j_gene: TRBJ2-3; v_gene: TRBV28; abundance: once; d_gene: -; CDR3nt: TGTGCCAGCAGTGTGGCTAGCACAGATACGCAGTATTTT; CDR3aa: CASSVASTDTQYF
j_gene: TRBJ2-7; v_gene: TRBV5-6; abundance: -; d_gene: TRBD2; CDR3nt: TGTGCCAGCAGCGTGGGACTAGTGCTCTACGAGCAGTACTTC; CDR3aa: CASSVGLVLYEQYF
j_gene: TRBJ1-5; v_gene: TRBV7-9; abundance: -; d_gene: -; CDR3nt: TGTGCCAGCAGCTTAGGGGAAGGGCGATACAATCAGCCCCAGCATTTT; CDR3aa: CASSLGEGRYNQPQHF
j_gene: TRBJ2-1; v_gene: TRBV10-3; abundance: -; d_gene: TRBD2; CDR3nt: TGTGCCATCAGTGACCGGCTAGCGGGGTTCAATGAGCAGTTCTTC; CDR3aa: CAISDRLAGFNEQFF
j_gene: TRBJ1-5; v_gene: TRBV5-1; abundance: -; d_gene: -; CDR3nt: TGCGCCAGCAGCCCGGACCAGGCCCAGCCCCAGCATTTT; CDR3aa: CASSPDQAQPQHF
j_gene: TRBJ1-3; v_gene: TRBV7-8; abundance: -; d_gene: -; CDR3nt: TGTGCCAGCAGCTTAGTAGGCAAACTCTCTGGAAACACCATATATTTT; CDR3aa: CASSLVGKLSGNTIYF
j_gene: TRBJ2-5; v_gene: TRBV27; abundance: -; d_gene: -; CDR3nt: TGTGCCAGCAGTCCCTGGGCAGGGGAGACCCAGTACTTC; CDR3aa: CASSPWAGETQYF
j_gene: TRBJ2-2; v_gene: TRBV10-3; abundance: once; d_gene: -; CDR3nt: TGTGCCATCAGTGAGAGGCTCGCTAACACCGAGGAGCTGTTTTTT; CDR3aa: CAISERLANTEELFF
j_gene: TRBJ2-7; v_gene: TRBV30; abundance: -; d_gene: TRBD2; CDR3nt: TGTGCCTGGTCGGCTGGCGGGAGGGCCGACGAGCAGTACTTC; CDR3aa: CAWSAGGRADEQYF
j_gene: TRBJ2-3; v_gene: TRBV14; abundance: -; d_gene: TRBD2; CDR3nt: TGTGCCAGCAGCGTTGACGCTAGCGGGAGCTTAGGTCGGGATACGCAGTATTTT; CDR3aa: CASSVDASGSLGRDTQYF
j_gene: TRBJ1-2; v_gene: TRBV27; abundance: -; d_gene: -; CDR3nt: TGTGCCAGCAGTTTAACCTTGGGGGGGGGCGCCTATGGCTACACCTTC; CDR3aa: CASSLTLGGGAYGYTF
j_gene: TRBJ2-1; v_gene: TRBV4-1; abundance: -; d_gene: TRBD1; CDR3nt: TGCGCCAGCAGCCAAGGTAGTCCTTCGGGGACAGGGACTTACAATGAGCAGTTCTTC; CDR3aa: CASSQGSPSGTGTYNEQFF
j_gene: TRBJ2-5; v_gene: TRBV21-1; abundance: -; d_gene: -; CDR3nt: TGTGCCAGCAGCGGGGGATGTCAAGAGACCCAGTACTTC; CDR3aa: CASSGGCQETQYF
j_gene: TRBJ1-4; v_gene: TRBV28; abundance: -; d_gene: -; CDR3nt: TGTGCCAGCACCCTGGGTTCTGCAACTAATGAAAAACTGTTTTTT; CDR3aa: CASTLGSATNEKLFF
j_gene: TRBJ1-1; v_gene: TRBV5-1; abundance: -; d_gene: TRBD1; CDR3nt: TGCGCCAGCAGCCCTACGGACAGGGGGACTGAAGCTTTCTTT; CDR3aa: CASSPTDRGTEAFF
j_gene: TRBJ2-7; v_gene: TRBV6-5; abundance: -; d_gene: -; CDR3nt: TGTGCCAGCAGTTACAGTGACCCCTACGAGCAGTACTTC; CDR3aa: CASSYSDPYEQYF